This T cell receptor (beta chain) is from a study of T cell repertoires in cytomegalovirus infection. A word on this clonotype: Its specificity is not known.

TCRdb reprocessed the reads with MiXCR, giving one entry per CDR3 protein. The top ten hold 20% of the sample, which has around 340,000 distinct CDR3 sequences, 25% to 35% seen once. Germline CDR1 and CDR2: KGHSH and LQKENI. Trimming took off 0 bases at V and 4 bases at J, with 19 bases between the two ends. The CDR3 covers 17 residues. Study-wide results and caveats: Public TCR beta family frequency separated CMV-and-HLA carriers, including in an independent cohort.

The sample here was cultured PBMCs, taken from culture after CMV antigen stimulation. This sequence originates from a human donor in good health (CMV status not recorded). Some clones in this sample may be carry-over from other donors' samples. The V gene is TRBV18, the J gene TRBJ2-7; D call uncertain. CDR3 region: CASSPPSGPLPRYEQYF. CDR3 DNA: TGTGCCAGCTCACCACCCTCCGGACCCCTCCCAAGGTACGAGCAGTACTTC.